This T cell receptor beta chain comes out of a study of CD8+ T cells in alopecia areata. The CDR3 is 13 amino acids. V lost 3 bases to trimming and J lost 7 bases, with 13 bases between them. Germline V gene data show CDR1 as GTSNPN and CDR2 as SVGIG (reference sequence). cDNA prepared by RNA extraction and subsequent reverse transcription served as the template for sequencing. The data were produced by immunoSEQ multiplex PCR, yet TCRdb's version contains in-frame clones alone and is incomplete. The profile shows 140,000 to 150,000 clones, 40% to 65% of them singletons. The V and J genes are TRBV30 and TRBJ2-1, with D perhaps matching TRBD2 (6 bases). The TCR sequence derives from a human donor with alopecia areata. The specimen comprised CD4+ T cells sorted from blood, sampled at week 0. The CDR3 region is CAWRSPGGNEQFF. CDR3 in DNA: TGTGCCTGGAGATCACCCGGGGGAAATGAGCAGTTCTTC.